This entry lists 17 T cell receptor beta chains sequenced from one sample in a study of blood T cell repertoires in COVID-19. Method: immunoSEQ multiplex PCR; TCRdb's copy keeps in-frame clones and lacks some. Of about 53,000 clones in the sample, roughly four fifths were seen once. Sequencing input: peripheral blood. These receptors were collected from a human donor in a cohort sampled during active COVID-19.

The rearrangement joins TRBV11-2 to TRBJ1-6; D is unresolved. In germline, CDR1 is SGHAT, CDR2 FQNNGV. The length of the CDR3 is 18 residues. V was shortened by 4 bases and J by 0 bases, with 16 bases between the two germline ends. CDR3 DNA: TGTGCCAGCAGCTCCATGAGGCAAACGGGCTCCTATAATTCACCCCTCCACTTT. This encodes CASSSMRQTGSYNSPLHF.

This chain links TRBV10-1 with TRBJ1-1; 7 nucleotides line up with TRBD1. In germline, CDR1 is WNHNN, CDR2 SYGVQD (reference sequence). The V gene end was trimmed by 2 bases and the J gene end by 5 bases; junction bases not matched to a gene: 11. The CDR3 is 16 residues long. The CDR3, as DNA: TGCGCCAGCAGTGAGGGTCGACAGGGATGGAGAACTGAAGCTTTCTTT. This sequence encodes CASSEGRQGWRTEAFF.

The chain links TRBV28 to TRBJ1-5, with D uncertain. Trimming removed 8 bases from V and 2 bases from J, with 4 bases in between. CDR3 length: 11 amino acids. Per germline, CDR1 MDHEN and CDR2 SYDVKM. Written as DNA, the CDR3 is TGTGCCAGCTCTGGCAATCAGCCCCAGCATTTT. Residues: CASSGNQPQHF.

The chain combines TRBV7-9 with TRBJ1-5, with a possible D match to TRBD1 (5 bases). In germline, CDR1 is SEHNR, CDR2 FQNEAQ (reference sequence). Trimming removed 3 bases from V and 6 bases from J, with 6 bases in between. The CDR3 is 12 amino acids. CDR3 bases: TGTGCCAGCAGCTTGCAGGGTCAGCCCCAGCATTTT. It is translated as CASSLQGQPQHF.

This sequence joins TRBV5-1 and TRBJ2-5; 7 bases are a match to TRBD1. The length of the CDR3 is 15 residues. J gave up 5 bases and V 0 bases, and 7 bases lay outside the gene matches. Germline CDR1 is SGHRS and CDR2 is YFSETQ. CDR3 nucleotide sequence: TGCGCCAGCAGCTTGGTAGCCAGGGGGATTGAGACCCAGTACTTC. It yields the protein CASSLVARGIETQYF.

This chain links TRBV6-7 with TRBJ1-2; the D is unclear. TRBV6-7 qualifies as an ORF whose function is uncertain. V was trimmed by 3 bases and J by 4 bases, leaving 6 bases between them. The CDR3 is made up of 12 amino acids. CDR3 coding DNA: TGTGCCAGCAGTTATCGGGGCTATGGCTACACCTTC. It specifies CASSYRGYGYTF.

This chain joins TRBV3-1 (or the pseudogene TRBV3-2) and TRBJ2-7; 7 nucleotides line up with TRBD2. There are 14 residues in the CDR3. Germline CDR1 reads LGHDT; CDR2 reads YNNKEL (reference sequence). V lost 1 base and J lost 2; bases outside the gene matches: 2. The CDR3, as DNA: TGTGCCAGCAGCCAAGTTGGGACTACCTACGAGCAGTACTTC. It translates to CASSQVGTTYEQYF.

The V and J genes are TRBV28 and TRBJ2-7, with D tentatively TRBD2 (5 bases). Trimming cost V 1 base and J 0 bases, with 16 bases left between them. This CDR3 has 17 residues. CDR1 and CDR2 from the germline V gene are MDHEN and SYDVKM. CDR3 bases: TGTGCCAGCAGTTTATCGATCCGGCGTGGGAGCTCCTACGAGCAGTACTTC. Translated: CASSLSIRRGSSYEQYF.

The J gene is TRBJ2-5, the V gene TRBV4-1, with 9 nucleotides matching TRBD1. With V trimmed by 1 base and J by 5 bases, 5 bases remained unmatched. Germline V gives CDR1 MGHRA, CDR2 YSYEKL. The CDR3 is 15 residues long. Here the CDR3 DNA reads TGCGCCAGCAGCCAAGGACAGGGGGACGGCGAGACCCAGTACTTC. Its protein product is CASSQGQGDGETQYF.

The chain joins TRBV6-5 to TRBJ1-5; D is possibly TRBD1 (6 bases). Trimming cost V 6 bases and J 6 bases, with 12 bases left between them. CDR1 MNHEY and CDR2 SVGAGI come from the germline V gene. The CDR3 covers 13 residues. The CDR3: CASSQRGSQPQHF. CDR3 nucleotides: TGTGCCAGCAGCCAGAGGGGGAGTCAGCCCCAGCATTTT.

In this sample, this clone turned up a few times. The chain employs TRBV7-9 and TRBJ1-1; D remains ambiguous. CDR1 SEHNR and CDR2 FQNEAQ come from the germline V gene (reference sequence). This CDR3 region has 13 residues. Trimming pared 5 bases from V and 10 bases from J, leaving 17 bases between. This chain's CDR3 is CASSPSGAGIAFF. DNA of the CDR3: TGTGCCAGCAGCCCCAGTGGCGCGGGAATAGCTTTCTTT.

The V call is TRBV4-3, the J call TRBJ2-5; 9 bases fit TRBD1. CDR1 and CDR2 from the germline V gene are LGHNA and YSLEER. There are 16 residues in the CDR3. J was trimmed by 7 bases and V by 0 bases; bases with no gene match: 9. The CDR3 nucleotides read TGCGCCAGCAGCCAAGAGCACAGGGGGCGTGGTGGGACCCAGTACTTC. It specifies CASSQEHRGRGGTQYF.

This chain links TRBV28 with TRBJ1-5, with D possibly being TRBD1 (5 bases). From germline, CDR1 is MDHEN and CDR2 SYDVKM. V lost 2 bases to trimming and J lost 4 bases, with 9 bases between them. This CDR3 has 14 residues. CDR3 loop: CASSLTGTNQPQHF. CDR3 nucleotides: TGTGCCAGCAGTTTAACCGGGACTAATCAGCCCCAGCATTTT. The entire variable domain, with the rest obtained from reference TRBV28 and TRBJ1-5, is as follows: DVKVTQSSRYLVKRTGEKVFLECVQDMDHENMFWYRQDPGLGLRLIYFSYDVKMKEKGDIPEGYSVSREKKERFSLILESASTNQTSMYLCASSLTGTNQPQHFGDGTRLSIL.

This chain connects TRBV7-2 to TRBJ2-2, with D possibly TRBD1 on 6 matching bases. V lost 3 bases and J 0 bases, leaving 8 bases between the germline ends. This CDR3 comprises 15 residues. The germline CDR1 and CDR2 sequences are SGHTA and FQGNSA. CDR3 in DNA: TGTGCCAGCAGCTTGAAGGGGGCGAACACCGGGGAGCTGTTTTTT. Protein product: CASSLKGANTGELFF.

This clone is a singleton in its sample. The rearrangement uses TRBV9 and TRBJ2-3; 9 bases line up with TRBD2. Looked up from germline, CDR1 is SGDLS and CDR2 is YYNGEE. This CDR3 contains 16 residues. Losses at the gene ends were 4 bases for V and 5 bases for J; bases not matched to a gene: 11. This chain's CDR3 is CASSPPGTSSVDTQYF. Here the CDR3 DNA reads TGTGCCAGCAGCCCACCCGGGACTAGCTCTGTAGATACGCAGTATTTT.

The chain employs TRBV30 and TRBJ2-2; TRBD1 matches 8 bases. This CDR3 is built from 15 residues. With 3 bases clipped from V and 4 bases from J, the junction kept 7 bases outside the gene matches. CDR1 and CDR2 (germline): GTSNPN, SVGIG (reference sequence). The CDR3 DNA reads as TGTGCCTGGAGGCGACAGGGGTTAGGCACCGGGGAGCTGTTTTTT. Its protein product is CAWRRQGLGTGELFF. The full variable domain, its missing parts supplied by reference TRBV30 and TRBJ2-2, is SQTIHQWPATLVQPVGSPLSLECTVEGTSNPNLYWYRQAAGRGLQLLFYSVGIGQISSEVPQNLSASRPQDRQFILSSKKLLLSDSGFYLCAWRRQGLGTGELFFGEGSRLTVL.

This clone was picked up one time. The rearrangement joins TRBV20-1 to TRBJ2-7; 10 bases map to TRBD2. The CDR3 loop spans 14 amino acids. With 3 bases clipped from V and 5 bases from J, the junction kept 7 bases outside the gene matches. The V gene's germline CDR1 is DFQATT and CDR2 SNEGSKA (reference sequence). CDR3 in DNA: TGCAGTGCTAGTAGCGGGGGGTCCATGCACGAGCAGTACTTC. Amino acid sequence: CSASSGGSMHEQYF.